These 21 T cell receptor beta chains were sequenced from one sample in a study of T cells in Graves' hyperthyroidism and ophthalmopathy. Researchers amplified the TCR beta CDR3 regions from RNA transcripts. RT-PCR in the first round (using the HTBI primer set) targeted the TCR CDR3. Via MiXCR, TCRdb re-called the multiplex PCR reads, giving one row per CDR3 protein. The data show about 740,000 distinct CDR3 sequences, 12% to 15% seen once. The specimen was blood. These TCRs come from a woman aged 18 to 35 with Graves' hyperthyroidism.

V and J are TRBV5-4 and TRBJ2-2; TRBD1 might be the D (5 bases). Germline assignment: CDR1 SGHNT and CDR2 YYREEE (reference sequence). The CDR3 contains 14 residues. The V gene lost 3 bases and the J gene lost 8 bases, with 14 bases spanning the gap. CDR3 amino acids: CASSWAAGSGELFF. DNA of the CDR3: TGTGCCAGCAGCTGGGCGGCAGGGTCTGGGGAGCTGTTTTTT. Complete variable domain (other parts from reference TRBV5-4 and TRBJ2-2): ETGVTQSPTHLIKTRGQQVTLRCSSQSGHNTVSWYQQALGQGPQFIFQYYREEENGRGNFPPRFSGLQFPNYSSELNVNALELDDSALYLCASSWAAGSGELFFGEGSRLTVL.

In this sample, this clonotype turned up a few times. One junction end disagrees with the germline gene, perhaps due to a read error. The V call is TRBV19, the J call TRBJ1-2; D unresolved. Germline V gene lookup returns CDR1 LNHDA and CDR2 SQIVND (reference sequence). This CDR3 region has 14 residues. The CDR3 bases are TGTGCCAGTAGTATCACCAGTTCTAATTATGGCTACACCTTC. Protein sequence: CASSITSSNYGYTF. The full variable domain, with the rest looked up from reference TRBV19 and TRBJ1-2, is DGGITQSPKYLFRKEGQNVTLSCEQNLNHDAMYWYRQDPGQGLRLIYYSQIVNDFQKGDIAEGYSVSREKKESFPLTVTSAQKNPTAFYLCASSITSSNYGYTFGSGTRLTVV.

The chain combines TRBV28 with TRBJ1-3; D possibly corresponds to TRBD1 (5 bases). Trimming took 7 bases from V and 1 from J, leaving 17 bases between them. CDR3 size: 16 residues. Per the germline V gene, CDR1 is MDHEN and CDR2 is SYDVKM. The CDR3 region has the DNA TGTGCCAGCAAAGGGGCGCGGCTCTCTTCTGGAAACACCATATATTTT. Residues: CASKGARLSSGNTIYF.

This clonotype has more than one count but fewer than ten. This sequence joins TRBV29-1 and TRBJ2-1; 9 nucleotides align to TRBD2. Germline lookup yields CDR1 SQVTM and CDR2 ANQGSEA. V trimming: 1 base; J trimming: 13 bases; junction bases outside the gene matches: 11. This CDR3 is 14 amino acids long. The CDR3 sequence is CSVEGGRAGYFQFF. In nucleotides, the CDR3 is TGCAGCGTTGAAGGCGGGAGGGCCGGTTATTTTCAGTTCTTC.

This clonotype was observed a few times. At one end, the junction sequence differs from germline, possibly due to a read error. V gene TRBV12-3 or TRBV12-4 combines with J gene TRBJ2-2, with D possibly called TRBD1 or TRBD2 (5 bases each). This CDR3 has 13 amino acids. The CDR3 here is CASSPTGSGEPFF. In nucleotides, the CDR3 is TGTGCCAGCAGTCCTACAGGTTCCGGGGAGCCGTTTTTT.

This clonotype was seen at least ten times. The chain uses TRBV28 and TRBJ2-7, with D perhaps matching TRBD1 (5 bases). Between the trimmed V and J ends, which lost 5 bases and 3 bases, there was a span of 14 bases. The CDR3 extends over 14 amino acids. Germline-derived CDR1 and CDR2 are MDHEN and SYDVKM. The CDR3 nucleotides read TGTGCCAGCAGTCCCTTACAGGACCACTACGAGCAGTACTTC. Amino acids: CASSPLQDHYEQYF.

This clonotype was seen more than once but under ten times. The chain carries TRBV20-1 and TRBJ1-5; weak D call: TRBD1 (5 bases). The V end lost 0 bases, the J end lost 2 bases, and 23 bases lay between the germline ends. This CDR3 is 19 amino acids long. CDR1 is DFQATT, CDR2 SNEGSKA, per germline (reference sequence). Written as DNA, the CDR3 is TGCAGTGCTAGAGATCGGGGAAGGGAGGGGATTTACGGCAATCAGCCCCAGCATTTT. Amino acid sequence: CSARDRGREGIYGNQPQHF.

This clonotype occurred many times. The chain is built from TRBV7-2 and TRBJ2-1; 7 nucleotides line up with TRBD1. V trimming: 5 bases; J trimming: 8 bases; junction bases outside the gene matches: 6. The CDR3 length is 13 residues. Germline V gene sequence: CDR1 SGHTA, CDR2 FQGNSA. In nucleotides, the CDR3 is TGTGCCAGCAGCCGCGTAGGGGGCTATGAGCAGTTCTTC. Encoded protein: CASSRVGGYEQFF.

This clonotype was seen once. This sequence joins TRBV19 and TRBJ1-6; 8 bases map to TRBD1. The CDR3 is 14 residues long. CDR1 LNHDA and CDR2 SQIVND come from the germline V gene (reference sequence). After removal of 3 bases from V and 10 bases from J, the junction contained 5 bases not matched to a gene. The CDR3 sequence is CASSMVQGESPLHF. CDR3 in DNA: TGTGCCAGTAGTATGGTACAGGGGGAATCACCCCTCCACTTT.

At least ten counts were recorded for this clonotype. This chain uses TRBV11-2 with TRBJ2-2; maybe TRBD2 (5 bases). The CDR3 totals 14 residues. Trimming took off 6 bases at V and 6 bases at J, with 14 bases between the two ends. Germline assignment: CDR1 SGHAT and CDR2 FQNNGV. The CDR3 nucleotides read TGTGCCAGCAGTCTAGAGGGTAACGCCGGGGAGCTGTTTTTT. The encoded protein is CASSLEGNAGELFF.

Only a few counts were recorded for this clonotype. V is TRBV6-1 and J is TRBJ2-5, with 13 bases aligning to TRBD2. CDR3 length: 16 residues. V lost 5 bases and J lost 5; bases outside the gene matches: 8. Germline loops: CDR1 MNHNS, CDR2 SASEGT. The CDR3 region has the DNA TGTGCCAGCAGTCCCCCGGGACTAGCGGGACGGGAGACCCAGTACTTC. Its protein is CASSPPGLAGRETQYF.

The CDR3 DNA follows: TGTGCCAGCAGGTGGGGACAGAGCAATCAGCCCCAGCATTTT. Translation gives CASRWGQSNQPQHF. The chain joins TRBV12-3 or TRBV12-4 to TRBJ1-5, with 7 positions matching TRBD1. This CDR3 is built from 14 residues. V trimming: 6 bases; J trimming: 1 base; junction bases outside the gene matches: 3.

This clonotype was seen a few times. One end of the junction does not line up with germline, which may come from a read error. The rearrangement joins TRBV18 to TRBJ2-1; 8 bases line up with TRBD2. Per germline, CDR1 KGHSH and CDR2 LQKENI. This CDR3 contains 15 residues. The CDR3 here is CANSAGVGSYNEQFF. The CDR3 DNA follows: TGTGCCAACTCAGCGGGAGTTGGATCCTACAATGAGCAGTTCTTC.

This clonotype was recorded a few times. This chain connects TRBV19 to TRBJ2-5, with D perhaps TRBD2 (5 bases). The CDR3 spans 12 residues. The germline gives CDR1 LNHDA, CDR2 SQIVND (reference sequence). Trimming took off 7 bases at V and 7 bases at J, with 13 bases between the two ends. CDR3 DNA sequence: TGTGCCAGTACGGACTCTCCGGGGACCCAGTACTTC. Encoded protein: CASTDSPGTQYF.

This clonotype was seen at least ten times. This chain connects TRBV5-1 to TRBJ1-4, with unresolved D. This CDR3 has 14 amino acids. The germline gives CDR1 SGHRS, CDR2 YFSETQ. V lost 7 bases and J lost 6, with 16 bases in between. This CDR3 reads CASGKGEWDEKLFF. The CDR3 coding sequence is TGCGCCAGCGGGAAGGGCGAATGGGATGAAAAACTGTTTTTT.

This clonotype was seen many times. The V and J genes are TRBV6-1 and TRBJ2-3, with TRBD1 as a possible D gene (6 bases). Trimming removed 5 bases at V and 4 bases at J, with 7 bases between. The germline gives CDR1 MNHNS, CDR2 SASEGT. The CDR3 is 12 amino acids. CDR3 sequence (DNA): TGTGCCAGCAGTACAGGGCCAGATACGCAGTATTTT. Translating gives CASSTGPDTQYF.

This clonotype was detected a few times. The J gene is TRBJ1-5, the V gene TRBV20-1; D gene ambiguous. Per the germline V gene, CDR1 is DFQATT and CDR2 is SNEGSKA (reference sequence). V lost 0 bases and J 2 bases, leaving 14 bases between the germline ends. This CDR3 has 16 residues. This CDR3 reads CSARDQRSPGNQPQHF. CDR3 bases: TGCAGTGCTAGAGATCAGCGCAGCCCGGGCAATCAGCCCCAGCATTTT.

This clonotype occurred a few times. The CDR3 DNA is TGTGCCAGCAGTTTGGGGTGGGACAGCAATCAGCCCCAGCATTTT. Translated: CASSLGWDSNQPQHF. J is TRBJ1-5 and V is TRBV27; weak D call: TRBD1 (5 bases). Deletions cut 3 bases from V and 1 base from J, with 10 bases between. The CDR3 covers 15 residues. Germline-derived CDR1 and CDR2 are MNHEY and SMNVEV (reference sequence).

This clonotype was seen a handful of times. The CDR3 sequence: CASSLAVAGAGTGELFF. The CDR3 nucleotides are TGCGCCAGCAGCTTGGCGGTAGCGGGAGCGGGCACCGGGGAGCTGTTTTTT. The chain recombines TRBV5-1 with TRBJ2-2; 9 nucleotides line up with TRBD2. This CDR3 contains 17 residues. Germline trimming cut 0 bases from V and 4 bases from J; bases unmatched to any gene: 7. CDR1 and CDR2 (germline): SGHRS, YFSETQ.

At least ten counts were recorded for this clonotype. The rearrangement links TRBV30 to TRBJ2-7, with TRBD1 matching over 10 bases. With 5 bases clipped from V and 2 bases from J, the junction kept 0 bases outside the gene matches. The length of the CDR3 is 12 residues. Per the germline V gene, CDR1 is GTSNPN and CDR2 is SVGIG (reference sequence). The CDR3 bases are TGTGCCTGGGGACAGGGGGCCTACGAGCAGTACTTC. Its protein product is CAWGQGAYEQYF. Using reference TRBV30 and TRBJ2-7 for the parts outside the CDR3, the full variable domain is SQTIHQWPATLVQPVGSPLSLECTVEGTSNPNLYWYRQAAGRGLQLLFYSVGIGQISSEVPQNLSASRPQDRQFILSSKKLLLSDSGFYLCAWGQGAYEQYFGPGTRLTVT.

This clonotype came up a few times. The rearrangement links TRBV12-3 or TRBV12-4 to TRBJ1-1; a possible D gene is TRBD1 (5 bases). The CDR3 sequence is 13 residues long. Between the trimmed V and J ends, which lost 3 bases and 7 bases, there was a span of 12 bases. The CDR3 reads CASSFWWGSEAFF. In nucleotides, the CDR3 is TGTGCCAGCAGTTTTTGGTGGGGGAGTGAAGCTTTCTTT.